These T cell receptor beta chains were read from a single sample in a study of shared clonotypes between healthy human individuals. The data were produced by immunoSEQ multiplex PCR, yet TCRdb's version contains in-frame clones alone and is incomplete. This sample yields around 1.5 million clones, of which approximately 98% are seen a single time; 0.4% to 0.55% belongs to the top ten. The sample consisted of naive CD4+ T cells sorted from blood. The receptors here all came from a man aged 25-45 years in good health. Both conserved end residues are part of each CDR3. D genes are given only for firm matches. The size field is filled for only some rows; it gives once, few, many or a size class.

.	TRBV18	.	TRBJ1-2	TGTGCCAGCTCACCGCTGAGACAGGTGAATGGCTACACCTTC	CASSPLRQVNGYTF
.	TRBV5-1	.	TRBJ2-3	TGCGCCAGTAGTGCCGGCGGACAGAAGGATACGCAGTATTTT	CASSAGGQKDTQYF
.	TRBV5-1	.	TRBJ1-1	TGCGCCAGCAGCTTGCGAGGGGGCACTGAAGCTTTCTTT	CASSLRGGTEAFF
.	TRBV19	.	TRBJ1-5	TGTGCCAGTAGTGAAGGTTTTCAGCCCCAGCATTTT	CASSEGFQPQHF
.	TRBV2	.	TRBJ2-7	TGTGCCAGCAGTACCGTGGTGGGGCTGTCTGAGCAGTACTTC	CASSTVVGLSEQYF
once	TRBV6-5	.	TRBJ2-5	TGTGCCAGCAGTTCTAATCCTCATGGGTACCAAGAGACCCAGTACTTC	CASSSNPHGYQETQYF
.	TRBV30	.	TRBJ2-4	TGTGCCTGGAGTGAGAAAAACATTCAGTACTTC	CAWSEKNIQYF
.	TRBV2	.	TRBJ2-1	TGTGCCATTCGGGACGAGGGGAATGAGCAGTTCTTC	CAIRDEGNEQFF
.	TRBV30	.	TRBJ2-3	TGTGCCTGGAGTGACCGAACCCTGCTGGACAGCTTATACGTTTTT	CAWSDRTLLDSLYVF
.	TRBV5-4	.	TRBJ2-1	TGTGCCAGCAGCCGGGACTCTAAGCAGTTCTTC	CASSRDSKQFF
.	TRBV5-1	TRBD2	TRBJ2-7	TGCGCCAGCAGCGTGGATCGAGCGGGAGGCTACGAGCAGTACTTC	CASSVDRAGGYEQYF
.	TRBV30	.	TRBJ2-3	TGTGCCTGGAGTGTCGACCAGGGTTTGGATACGCAGTATTTT	CAWSVDQGLDTQYF
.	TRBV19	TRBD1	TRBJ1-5	TGTGCCAGTACTCCCGACAGGGGGTTTAGCAATCAGCCCCAGCATTTT	CASTPDRGFSNQPQHF
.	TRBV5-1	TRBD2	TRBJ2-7	TGCGCCAGCAGGTCCGGGACTAGCGGGAGTTACGAGCAGTACTTC	CASRSGTSGSYEQYF
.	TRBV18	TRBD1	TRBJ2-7	TGTGCCAGCTCCCCGACAGGGACCGCATACGAGCAGTACTTC	CASSPTGTAYEQYF
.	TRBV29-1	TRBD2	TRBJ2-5	TGCAGCGTTCAGGGACTAGCGGGAGTTGGAGAGACCCAGTACTTC	CSVQGLAGVGETQYF
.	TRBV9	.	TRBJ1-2	TGTGCCAGCAGCGTAGTTGGAGGGGACTATGGCTACACCTTC	CASSVVGGDYGYTF
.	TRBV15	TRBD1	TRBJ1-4	TGTGCCACCAGCAGAGCCCGACAGGGGGGTAATGAAAAACTGTTTTTT	CATSRARQGGNEKLFF
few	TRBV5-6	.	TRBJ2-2	TGTGCCAGCAGCTTGTCCGGGGAGCTGTTTTTT	CASSLSGELFF
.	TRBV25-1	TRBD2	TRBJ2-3	TGTGCCAGCAGTGAAGCGGGAGTGTTCACAGATACGCAGTATTTT	CASSEAGVFTDTQYF
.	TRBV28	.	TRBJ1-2	TGTGCCAGCAGTTTCAAGGGCTTGCCCACCTTC	CASSFKGLPTF
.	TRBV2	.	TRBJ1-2	TGTGCCAGCAGTGAGGATCAGGGTTACTATGGCTACACCTTC	CASSEDQGYYGYTF
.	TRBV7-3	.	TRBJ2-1	TGTGCCAGCAGCTTAATGGGCGGGATTTCCTACAATGAGCAGTTCTTC	CASSLMGGISYNEQFF
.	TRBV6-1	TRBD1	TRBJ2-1	TGTGCCAGCAGTCAGACAGGGAATGAGCAGTTCTTC	CASSQTGNEQFF
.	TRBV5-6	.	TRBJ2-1	TGTGCCAGCAGCTTGTCTTATCGGGGGCTGAACAATGAGCAGTTCTTC	CASSLSYRGLNNEQFF
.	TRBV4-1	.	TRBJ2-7	TGCGCCAGCAGCCCTTCCGAGCAGCGGGCATTCTACGAGCAGTACTTC	CASSPSEQRAFYEQYF
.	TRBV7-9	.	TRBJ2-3	TGTGCCAGCAGCTTAGGCAGGGTATCCACAGATACGCAGTATTTT	CASSLGRVSTDTQYF
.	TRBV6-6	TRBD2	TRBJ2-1	TGTGCCAGCAGCCACCCCAAAGGGAGGGCCTACAATGAGCAGTTCTTC	CASSHPKGRAYNEQFF
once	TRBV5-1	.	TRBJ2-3	TGCGCCAGCAGCTTGGAGGCTCAGGGTACGCAGTATTTT	CASSLEAQGTQYF
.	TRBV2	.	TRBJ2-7	TGTGCCAGCAGTGATAAGTTCCCCTACGAGCAGTACTTC	CASSDKFPYEQYF
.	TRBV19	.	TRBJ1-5	TGTGCCAGTAGCGGCAGGGGAAATCAGCCCCAGCATTTT	CASSGRGNQPQHF
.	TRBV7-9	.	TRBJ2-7	TGTGCCAGCAGCTTTGGGCAGCACTACGAGCAGTACTTC	CASSFGQHYEQYF
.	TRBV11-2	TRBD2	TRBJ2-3	TGTGCCAGCAGACTAGCGGGAGGGATGATCACAGATACGCAGTATTTT	CASRLAGGMITDTQYF
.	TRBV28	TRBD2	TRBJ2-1	TGTGCCAGCAGTTTTGGGCTAGCGGGAGGGATGAATGAGCAGTTCTTC	CASSFGLAGGMNEQFF
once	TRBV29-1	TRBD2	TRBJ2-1	TGCAGCGTGGGGACTAGCGGAGCTGGGAATGAGCAGTTCTTC	CSVGTSGAGNEQFF
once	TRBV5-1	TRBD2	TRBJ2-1	TGCGCCAGCAGCCCCCGGCACGGGAGGGCCTCCTACAATGAGCAGTTCTTC	CASSPRHGRASYNEQFF
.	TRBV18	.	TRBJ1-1	TGTGCCAGCTCAAAGGGGAAGAACACTGAAGCTTTCTTT	CASSKGKNTEAFF
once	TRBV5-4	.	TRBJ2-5	TGTGCCAGCATGGGCGGGGCCGTGAGGGAGACCCAGTACTTC	CASMGGAVRETQYF
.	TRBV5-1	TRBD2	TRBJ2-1	TGCGCCAGCAGCTTGGGGACTAGCGCCCTCTCCTACAATGAGCAGTTCTTC	CASSLGTSALSYNEQFF
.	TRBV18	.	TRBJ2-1	TGTGCCAGCTCACCGAGGGGGGATAATGAGCAGTTCTTC	CASSPRGDNEQFF
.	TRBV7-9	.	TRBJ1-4	TGTGCCAGCAGCTTAGAAGGCGGTGCCAATGAAAAACTGTTTTTT	CASSLEGGANEKLFF
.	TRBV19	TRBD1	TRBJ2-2	TGTGCCAGTCGACCGGGCGGCAGGGGGAGCACCGGGGAGCTGTTTTTT	CASRPGGRGSTGELFF
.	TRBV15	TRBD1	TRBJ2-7	TGTGCCACCAGCGGAGACGGGACAGGGGTAATCGAGCAGTACTTC	CATSGDGTGVIEQYF
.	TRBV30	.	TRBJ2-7	TGTGCCTGGAGTGTCGGCGATGGGTTCCTCGAGCAGTACTTC	CAWSVGDGFLEQYF
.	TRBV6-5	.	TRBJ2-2	TGTGCCAGCAGCAGATTTACCGGGGAGCTGTTTTTT	CASSRFTGELFF
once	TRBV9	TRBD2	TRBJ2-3	TGTGCCAGCACCAAGAGTGCTGTTTCTACTAGCGGGAGATTTACAGATACGCAGTATTTT	CASTKSAVSTSGRFTDTQYF
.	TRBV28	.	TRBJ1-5	TGTGCCAGCAGTTTATCCCCGGGGAATCAGCCCCAGCATTTT	CASSLSPGNQPQHF
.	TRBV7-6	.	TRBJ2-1	TGTGCCAGCAGCTTATACCCGGGTCAGAACAATGAGCAGTTCTTC	CASSLYPGQNNEQFF
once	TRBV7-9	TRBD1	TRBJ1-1	TGTGCCAGCAGCTTACCGCGACAGGGTAACACTGAAGCTTTCTTT	CASSLPRQGNTEAFF
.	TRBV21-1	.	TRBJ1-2	TGTGCCAGCAGCAAAAAGGGATCGTCTGGTAACTATGGCTACACCTTC	CASSKKGSSGNYGYTF
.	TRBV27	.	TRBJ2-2	TGTGCCAGCAGAGAACGGAGGAACACCGGGGAGCTGTTTTTT	CASRERRNTGELFF
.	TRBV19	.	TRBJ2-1	TGTGCCAGTAGCGCAGGGATCTCCTACAATGAGCAGTTCTTC	CASSAGISYNEQFF
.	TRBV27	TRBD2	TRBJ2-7	TGTGCCAGCAGTTTTGCTAGCGGGCCTTCCATTTCCTACGAGCAGTACTTC	CASSFASGPSISYEQYF
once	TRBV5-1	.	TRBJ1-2	TGCGCCAGCAGCTTGGGTAGAGGAGACTATGGCTACACCTTC	CASSLGRGDYGYTF
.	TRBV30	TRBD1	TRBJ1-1	TGTGCCTGGAGTTTCCAGGGGGCGCGAACTGAAGCTTTCTTT	CAWSFQGARTEAFF